These 5 T cell receptor beta chains came from one sample sequenced in a study of CD4 and CD8 cells across lung adenocarcinoma regions. TCRdb reanalysed the PCR reads using MiXCR and keeps one entry per CDR3 protein. The sample shows 7,500 to 10,000 distinct CDR3 sequences, 51% of them seen only once. Sequencing input: CD4+ T cells from the margin of a lung tumor. Source of these receptors: a male donor with lung adenocarcinoma. The CD4 and CD8 labels of this study may be unreliable.

This chain uses TRBV6-1 with TRBJ2-3, with TRBD2 matching over 12 bases. The germline V gene encodes CDR1 MNHNS and CDR2 SASEGT. Trimming cost V 6 bases and J 2 bases; bases outside gene matches: 3. The CDR3 has 15 residues. The CDR3 DNA is TGTGCCAGCAGCCTAGCGGGAGGGTACACAGATACGCAGTATTTT. It is translated as CASSLAGGYTDTQYF.

Note on this clonotype: One end of the junction fails to match germline, which may point to a read error. This chain uses TRBV6-1 with TRBJ2-1; D is unresolved. CDR3 length: 13 residues. Germline lookup yields CDR1 MNHNS and CDR2 SASEGT. DNA of the CDR3: TGTGCCAGCAGTGAAGGGGCCAACAGTGAGCAGTTCTTT. Translation gives CASSEGANSEQFF.

The chain employs TRBV6-1 and TRBJ1-1; D is possibly TRBD1 (5 bases). Per germline, CDR1 MNHNS and CDR2 SASEGT. The CDR3 length is 15 residues. V was pared by 4 bases and J by 3 bases, with 15 bases between. CDR3 sequence (DNA): TGTGCCAGCAGTGGGGGGAGGACTGGGTACACTGAAGCTTTCTTT. Protein product: CASSGGRTGYTEAFF.

This clonotype was seen at least ten times. The chain is built from TRBV6-5 and TRBJ1-4; a possible D gene is TRBD1 (5 bases). Germline CDR1 and CDR2: MNHEY and SVGAGI. This CDR3 has 11 residues. V lost 2 bases and J 11 bases, leaving 6 bases between the germline ends. The CDR3, as DNA: TGTGCCAGCAGTTACAGGGGTAAACTGTTTTTT. This translates into CASSYRGKLFF.

The chain carries TRBV10-1 and TRBJ2-1, with TRBD1 identical over 9 bases. The DNA end favors TRBJ2-5, so the J call may be wrong. CDR1 and CDR2 from the germline V gene are WNHNN and SYGVQD (reference sequence). The CDR3 contains 19 residues. CDR3 sequence reads: CASNYTGGAWEVTVETQYF. DNA of the CDR3: TGCGCCAGCAATTACACAGGGGGCGCTTGGGAGGTTACCGTGGAGACCCAGTACTTC.